Listed here are 27 T cell receptor beta chains from one sample, sequenced in a study of T cells in Graves' hyperthyroidism and ophthalmopathy. TCR beta CDR3 regions were amplified from RNA transcripts. RT-PCR in the first round (using the HTBI primer set) targeted the TCR CDR3. TCRdb independently ran MiXCR on the multiplex PCR reads; one entry per CDR3 protein. Seen here are approximately 530,000 distinct CDR3 sequences, just under 20% observed once, and the top ten hold around 50%. Sample: blood. The receptors were gathered from a man aged 35-49 years with Graves' ophthalmopathy.

There are a few counts of this clonotype. The J gene is TRBJ2-3, the V gene TRBV27; TRBD2 is a possible D gene (5 bases). CDR1 and CDR2 (germline): MNHEY, SMNVEV (reference sequence). Between the trimmed V and J ends, which lost 3 bases and 0 bases, there was a span of 13 bases. The CDR3 has 16 residues. CDR3 in DNA: TGTGCCAGCAGTTTGAGGAGGACTTCCAGCACAGATACGCAGTATTTT. This sequence encodes CASSLRRTSSTDTQYF.

The genes are TRBV3-1 and TRBJ2-1, with D perhaps matching TRBD1 or TRBD2 (5 bases each). Germline V gene lookup returns CDR1 LGHDT and CDR2 YNNKEL (reference sequence). CDR3 length equals 17 residues. V was trimmed by 4 bases and J by 0 bases, leaving 16 bases between them. This chain's CDR3 is CASSPPRDASSYNEQFF. As DNA, the CDR3 is TGTGCCAGCAGCCCCCCCCGGGACGCCAGCTCCTACAATGAGCAGTTCTTC.

Notes on this clonotype: A read error is possible here, since a much larger clone lies one base away. The rearrangement links TRBV28 to TRBJ2-7, with D maybe TRBD2 (5 bases). CDR1 and CDR2 (germline): MDHEN, SYDVKM. V lost 5 bases and J lost 9, with 14 bases in between. CDR3 length: 12 residues. CDR3 sequence reads: CASSAFSGGQYF. Here the CDR3 DNA reads TGTGCCAGCAGTGCTTTCTCCGGAGGGCAGTACTTC. The full variable domain, with the rest looked up from reference TRBV28 and TRBJ2-7, is DVKVTQSSRYLVKRTGEKVFLECVQDMDHENMFWYRQDPGLGLRLIYFSYDVKMKEKGDIPEGYSVSREKKERFSLILESASTNQTSMYLCASSAFSGGQYFGPGTRLTVT.

V usage is TRBV6-5 and J usage is TRBJ1-1, with D maybe TRBD1 (6 bases). This CDR3 contains 14 residues. Germline V gene lookup returns CDR1 MNHEY and CDR2 SVGAGI. The V and J ends lost 1 base and 3 bases respectively, with 9 bases between them. The CDR3 bases are TGTGCCAGCAGTTACTTGACAGGTCACACTGAAGCTTTCTTT. Residues: CASSYLTGHTEAFF.

This clonotype was recorded at least ten times. The gene calls are TRBV3-1 and TRBJ2-3, with 11 bases matching TRBD2. Trimming cost V 4 bases and J 7 bases; bases outside gene matches: 7. CDR1 is LGHDT and CDR2 is YNNKEL in the germline V gene (reference sequence). The CDR3 loop spans 15 amino acids. CDR3 DNA: TGTGCCAGCAGCCCCACGGGACTAGCGGTTAATACGCAGTATTTT. Protein: CASSPTGLAVNTQYF.

This clonotype has a handful of counts. The CDR3 sequence: CAISEATGDLNSPLHF. In DNA, the CDR3 is TGTGCCATCAGTGAGGCAACGGGCGATCTTAATTCACCCCTCCACTTT. This chain uses TRBV10-3 with TRBJ1-6, with D unresolved. In germline, CDR1 is ENHRY, CDR2 SYGVKD. The CDR3 length is 16 residues. V lost 2 bases and J 6 bases, leaving 14 bases between the germline ends.

This clonotype occurred many times. The chain combines TRBV3-1 with TRBJ2-3, with no clear D. This CDR3 is 17 amino acids long. Trimming removed 0 bases from V and 2 bases from J, with 15 bases in between. Germline lookup yields CDR1 LGHDT and CDR2 YNNKEL (reference sequence). CDR3 amino acids: CASSQEIRRRITDTQYF. The CDR3 DNA reads as TGTGCCAGCAGCCAAGAAATCAGGAGACGGATCACAGATACGCAGTATTTT.

This clonotype was seen a few times. The chain has TRBV4-3 and TRBJ2-3; TRBD1 agrees at 7 bases. This CDR3 contains 16 residues. Germline values: CDR1 LGHNA, CDR2 YSLEER. Trimming at V came to 4 bases and at J to 1 base, leaving 8 bases not matched to a gene. In DNA form, the CDR3 reads TGCGCCAGCAGCCGCAACAGGGGAGTGGGCACAGATACGCAGTATTTT. Translated: CASSRNRGVGTDTQYF.

This clonotype appeared many times. This chain connects TRBV11-2 to TRBJ1-5; D may be TRBD1 (6 bases). V lost 1 base, J lost 4 bases, and 17 bases lay in between. CDR3 size: 17 residues. Germline CDR1 is SGHAT and CDR2 is FQNNGV. The CDR3: CASSLGVVGGGNQPQHF. The CDR3 nucleotides are TGTGCCAGCAGCTTAGGTGTTGTAGGGGGAGGAAATCAGCCCCAGCATTTT. The full variable domain, with the rest looked up from reference TRBV11-2 and TRBJ1-5, is EAGVAQSPRYKIIEKRQSVAFWCNPISGHATLYWYQQILGQGPKLLIQFQNNGVVDDSQLPKDRFSAERLKGVDSTLKIQPAKLEDSAVYLCASSLGVVGGGNQPQHFGDGTRLSIL.

The rearrangement links TRBV30 to TRBJ2-2; D is undetermined. The CDR3 totals 16 residues. The ends were cut back, 1 base at V and 3 bases at J, with 15 bases in the middle. Germline V CDR1 and CDR2: GTSNPN, SVGIG (reference sequence). The CDR3 region is CAWSDSLRAHTGELFF. The DNA for the CDR3 is TGTGCCTGGAGTGATTCATTAAGGGCCCACACCGGGGAGCTGTTTTTT. The full variable domain, completed using reference TRBV30 and TRBJ2-2, is SQTIHQWPATLVQPVGSPLSLECTVEGTSNPNLYWYRQAAGRGLQLLFYSVGIGQISSEVPQNLSASRPQDRQFILSSKKLLLSDSGFYLCAWSDSLRAHTGELFFGEGSRLTVL.

This clonotype was recorded many times. This chain uses TRBV20-1 with TRBJ1-6, with no clear D. CDR1 and CDR2 from the germline V gene are DFQATT and SNEGSKA (reference sequence). The CDR3 spans 15 residues. V was trimmed by 2 bases and J by 3 bases, leaving 11 bases between them. As DNA, the CDR3 is TGCAGTGCTAGACAGACCAGCATCTATAATTCACCCCTCCACTTT. It codes for CSARQTSIYNSPLHF.

This clonotype was recorded a few times. CDR3 DNA: TGTGCCAGCAGTTACTCCCAGACGGGCCAGCATTTT. It is translated as CASSYSQTGQHF. V gene TRBV6-2 or TRBV6-3 combines with J gene TRBJ1-5, with D hard to call. This CDR3 is 12 amino acids long. V gave up 0 bases and J gave up 12 bases, with 9 bases separating them. From germline, CDR1 is MNHEY and CDR2 SVGEGT.

The sample holds a few counts of this clonotype. The J gene is TRBJ2-7, the V gene TRBV7-9, with 9 bases lining up with TRBD1. Germline lookup yields CDR1 SEHNR and CDR2 FQNEAQ (reference sequence). The J segment lost 6 bases and the V segment lost 8 bases, leaving 14 bases of the junction unmatched. The CDR3 spans 15 residues. The CDR3 DNA follows: TGTGCCAGCTCCCTAGGGGACAGGGTGTATCGCGAGCAGTACTTC. Translating it yields CASSLGDRVYREQYF.

The table lists this clonotype with a few counts. The J gene is TRBJ1-3, the V gene TRBV10-3; 7 positions agree with TRBD1. Germline loops: CDR1 ENHRY, CDR2 SYGVKD. V was pared by 4 bases and J by 6 bases, with 9 bases of the junction left unmatched. CDR3 length: 15 amino acids. CDR3 sequence (DNA): TGTGCCATCAGTGGAGACAGGGTCAGCGAAAACACCATATATTTT. Residues: CAISGDRVSENTIYF.

With respect to this clonotype: A read error is possible here, since a much larger clone lies one base away. The rearrangement links TRBV28 to TRBJ1-4; D possibly corresponds to TRBD1 (6 bases). Germline CDR1 reads MDHEN; CDR2 reads SYDVKM. Trimming took off 4 bases at V and 4 bases at J, with 16 bases between the two ends. This CDR3 is 16 amino acids long. CDR3 sequence reads: CASSSTGAGDNEKLFF. For the CDR3, the DNA is TGTGCCAGCAGTTCAACCGGGGCAGGGGATAATGAAAAACTGTTTTTT.

The table lists this clonotype with a few counts. The chain is built from TRBV6-2 or TRBV6-3 and TRBJ2-1, with D possibly TRBD1 on 5 matching bases. The CDR3 contains 12 residues. From germline, CDR1 is MNHEY and CDR2 SVGEGT. Trimming shortened V by 8 bases and J by 7 bases, and 12 bases separated the two germline ends. CDR3 nucleotides: TGTGCCAGCTTTGGGCAGGGTAATGAGCAGTTCTTC. This gives the protein CASFGQGNEQFF.

This clonotype was seen at least ten times. This chain joins TRBV12-3 or TRBV12-4 and TRBJ2-1; D not resolved. Trimming cost V 6 bases and J 5 bases, with 11 bases left between them. CDR3 length: 13 amino acids. Written as DNA, the CDR3 is TGTGCCAGCAGGCCTCGTGGGGACAATGAGCAGTTCTTC. Translation: CASRPRGDNEQFF.

The chain has TRBV30 and TRBJ1-3, with D uncertain. This CDR3 comprises 12 residues. Germline assignment: CDR1 GTSNPN and CDR2 SVGIG (reference sequence). The V gene lost 1 base and the J gene lost 4 bases, with 5 bases spanning the gap. CDR3 region: CAWSDGGNTIYF. As DNA, the CDR3 is TGTGCCTGGAGTGACGGAGGAAACACCATATATTTT.

Ten or more counts support this clonotype. The CDR3 sequence is CASSLAAGGDEQFF. The CDR3 DNA reads TGTGCCAGCAGCTTAGCAGCGGGAGGGGATGAGCAGTTCTTC. The V call is TRBV7-2, the J call TRBJ2-1, with 10 bases fitting TRBD2. Germline V gene lookup returns CDR1 SGHTA and CDR2 FQGNSA. The junction had 1 base not matched to a gene; V was cut back by 0 bases and J by 8 bases. The CDR3 loop spans 14 amino acids.

This clonotype was counted ten times or more. The chain has TRBV7-2 and TRBJ2-7; D uncertain. CDR1 is SGHTA, CDR2 FQGNSA, per germline. The ends were cut back, 5 bases at V and 2 bases at J, with 7 bases in the middle. This CDR3 has 12 residues. The CDR3 sequence is CASSVLTYEQYF. The CDR3 DNA is TGTGCCAGCAGCGTACTTACCTACGAGCAGTACTTC.

This clonotype was found a few times. This chain uses TRBV9 with TRBJ2-2, with D perhaps matching TRBD1 (6 bases). Trimming removed 4 bases at V and 6 bases at J, with 16 bases between. CDR1 and CDR2 from the germline V gene are SGDLS and YYNGEE. This CDR3 has 15 amino acids. The CDR3 DNA reads as TGTGCCAGCAGCCGGCCTGGGGGCGGGTCCGGGGAGCTGTTTTTT. Translation gives CASSRPGGGSGELFF. Together with reference TRBV9 and TRBJ2-2, the CDR3 gives the full variable domain: DSGVTQTPKHLITATGQRVTLRCSPRSGDLSVYWYQQSLDQGLQFLIQYYNGEERAKGNILERFSAQQFPDLHSELNLSSLELGDSALYFCASSRPGGGSGELFFGEGSRLTVL.

This clonotype was found many times. The V call is TRBV5-1, the J call TRBJ2-3, with 7 bases aligning to TRBD2. This CDR3 has 13 residues. Germline CDR1 and CDR2: SGHRS and YFSETQ. Trimming removed 5 bases from V and 4 bases from J; junction bases left unmatched: 4. The DNA of the CDR3 is TGCGCCAGCAGTGGAAGCGGGGCAGATACGCAGTATTTT. Translated, it gives CASSGSGADTQYF. The complete variable domain, with remaining parts taken from reference TRBV5-1 and TRBJ2-3, reads KAGVTQTPRYLIKTRGQQVTLSCSPISGHRSVSWYQQTPGQGLQFLFEYFSETQRNKGNFPGRFSGRQFSNSRSEMNVSTLELGDSALYLCASSGSGADTQYFGPGTRLTVL.

This clonotype was seen a handful of times. This may be a read error: a much more frequent sequence differs by one nucleotide. The chain combines TRBV12-3 or TRBV12-4 with TRBJ2-1; 9 bases align to TRBD2. There are 15 residues in the CDR3. CDR3 sequence: CASSPMAGGNNEQSF. CDR3 DNA sequence: TGTGCCAGCAGTCCAATGGCGGGGGGGAACAATGAGCAGTCCTTC.

This clonotype was observed a handful of times. The chain has TRBV19 and TRBJ2-7; 10 bases line up with TRBD1. V trimming: 6 bases; J trimming: 0 bases; junction bases outside the gene matches: 2. The CDR3 is 14 amino acids. Per germline, CDR1 LNHDA and CDR2 SQIVND (reference sequence). CDR3 loop: CASSGQGVSYEQYF. The CDR3 bases are TGTGCCAGTAGCGGACAGGGGGTCTCCTACGAGCAGTACTTC.

This clonotype was recorded at least ten times. The rearrangement links TRBV11-3 to TRBJ2-5, with D tentatively TRBD2 (5 bases). The CDR3 sequence is 13 residues long. Trimming pared 2 bases from V and 5 bases from J, leaving 9 bases between. Germline loops: CDR1 SGHNT, CDR2 YENEEA. CDR3: CASSLNREETQYF. In DNA, the CDR3 is TGTGCCAGCAGCTTAAATAGGGAGGAGACCCAGTACTTC.

The chain uses TRBV12-3 or TRBV12-4 and TRBJ1-4, with D maybe TRBD1 (6 bases). The CDR3 sequence is 14 residues long. Trimming took 4 bases from V and 6 from J, leaving 12 bases between them. The CDR3 protein is CASSWAGAYEKLFF. In DNA form, the CDR3 reads TGTGCCAGCAGTTGGGCGGGGGCGTATGAAAAACTGTTTTTT.

This clonotype was counted ten times or more. The V call is TRBV2, the J call TRBJ2-1; no clear D gene. Trimming took off 2 bases at V and 6 bases at J, with 14 bases between the two ends. This CDR3 is built from 15 residues. The germline V gene encodes CDR1 SNHLY and CDR2 FYNNEI. The DNA of the CDR3 is TGTGCCAGCAGTGAAAGGTTCGCTAGTCCCAATGAGCAGTTCTTC. It specifies CASSERFASPNEQFF.